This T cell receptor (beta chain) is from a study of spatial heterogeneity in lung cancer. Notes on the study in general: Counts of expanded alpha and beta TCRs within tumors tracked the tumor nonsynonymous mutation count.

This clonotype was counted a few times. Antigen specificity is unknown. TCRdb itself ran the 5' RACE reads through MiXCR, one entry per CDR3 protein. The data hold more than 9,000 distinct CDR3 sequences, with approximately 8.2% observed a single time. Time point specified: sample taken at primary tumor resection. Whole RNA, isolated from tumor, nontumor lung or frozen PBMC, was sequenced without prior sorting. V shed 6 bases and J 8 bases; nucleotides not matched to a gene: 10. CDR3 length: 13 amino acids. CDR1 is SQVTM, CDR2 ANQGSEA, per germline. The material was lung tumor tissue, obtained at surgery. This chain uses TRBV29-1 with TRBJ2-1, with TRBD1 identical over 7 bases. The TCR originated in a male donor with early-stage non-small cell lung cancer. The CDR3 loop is CSVRGREWDEQFF. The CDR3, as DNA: TGCAGCGTAAGGGGGCGCGAGTGGGATGAGCAGTTCTTC.